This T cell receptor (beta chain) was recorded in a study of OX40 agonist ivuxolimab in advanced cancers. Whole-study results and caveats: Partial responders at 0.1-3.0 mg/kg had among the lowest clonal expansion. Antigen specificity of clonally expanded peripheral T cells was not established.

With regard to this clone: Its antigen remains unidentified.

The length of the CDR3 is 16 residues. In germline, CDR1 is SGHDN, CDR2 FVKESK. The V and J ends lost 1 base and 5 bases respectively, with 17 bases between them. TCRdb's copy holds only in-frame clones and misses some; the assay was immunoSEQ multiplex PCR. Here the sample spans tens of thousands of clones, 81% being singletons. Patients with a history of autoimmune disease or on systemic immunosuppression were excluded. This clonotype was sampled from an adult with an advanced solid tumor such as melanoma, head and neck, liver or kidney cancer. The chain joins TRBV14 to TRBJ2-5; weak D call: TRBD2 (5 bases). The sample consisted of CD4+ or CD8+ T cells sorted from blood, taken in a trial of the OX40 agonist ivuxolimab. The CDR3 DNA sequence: TGTGCCAGCAGCCAAGCTGAAGACTCTTGGGAGGAGACCCAGTACTTC. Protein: CASSQAEDSWEETQYF.